This T cell receptor beta chain was sequenced for a study of cytomegalovirus exposure and HLA in healthy donors. Generated by immunoSEQ multiplex PCR, the TCRdb table keeps only in-frame clones and is missing some. The sample holds some 150,000 clones, around nine tenths seen once. Study-level results: Within the 120 or so validation repertoires, first-cohort TCR clusters tended to co-occur, according to a later analysis.

On this clone: Its antigen is not identified.

Sequenced material: PBMCs. The sequence was obtained from a young man in good health and CMV-seropositive.

In DNA, the CDR3 is TGTGCCAGCAGTTATAGTAGGGGGCACGAGGACAATGAGCAGTTCTTC. It yields the protein CASSYSRGHEDNEQFF. This sequence joins TRBV6-6 and TRBJ2-1; 7 bases are shared with TRBD1. V was clipped by 3 bases and J by 5 bases; unmatched bases: 10. This CDR3 comprises 16 residues. CDR1 and CDR2 from the germline V gene are MNHNY and SVGAGI (reference sequence).